The table lists the clone carrying this TCR beta chain with a few counts. Its antigen is not known. Broader study findings: The larger-cohort validation was restricted to a single TCR beta V-J rearrangement rather than whole repertoires. The TCR gene usage of tumor memory CD4+ T cells clustered together with blood and lymph node memory CD4+ cells and with lymph node naive CD4+ cells.

Via MiXCR, TCRdb re-called the 5' RACE reads, giving one row per CDR3 protein. The sample includes nearly 55,000 distinct CDR3 sequences, approximately 17% seen only once; the top ten take 2% to 2.5%. This receptor was obtained from a female donor with breast cancer. Sequencing input: naive CD4+ T cells sorted from blood. Sample subset: naive CD4+ T cells, CD4+CD45RA+CD25-.

DNA for the CDR3: TGCGCCAGCAGACGCGACACCTACAATGAGCAGTTCTTC. Translated: CASRRDTYNEQFF. The V call is TRBV5-1, the J call TRBJ2-1; D not resolved. V dropped 5 bases and J dropped 2 bases, with 8 bases sitting between them. CDR3 size: 13 residues. Per germline, CDR1 SGHRS and CDR2 YFSETQ. The variable domain in full, with the rest retrieved from reference TRBV5-1 and TRBJ2-1, is KAGVTQTPRYLIKTRGQQVTLSCSPISGHRSVSWYQQTPGQGLQFLFEYFSETQRNKGNFPGRFSGRQFSNSRSEMNVSTLELGDSALYLCASRRDTYNEQFFGPGTRLTVL.